This is a list of T cell receptor beta chains from one sample in a study of T cell repertoires in cytomegalovirus infection. Using its own MiXCR run on the reads, TCRdb lists one record per CDR3 protein. The sample includes hundreds of thousands of distinct CDR3 sequences, 30% to 40% of them seen just once. These receptors have no identified antigens. The sample consisted of cultured CD8+ T cells from PBMCs, taken from culture after CMV antigen stimulation. The receptors were gathered from a human donor in good health (CMV status not recorded). Some clones in this sample may be carry-over from other donors' samples. Each CDR3 is given without its conserved first and last residue. Fields, in order: V gene, J gene, CDR3 protein.

v_call: TRBV5-4; j_call: TRBJ2-4; cdr3_aa: ASSSPYEGRVQY
v_call: TRBV12-3/TRBV12-4; j_call: TRBJ1-2; cdr3_aa: ASSLNWEQGARGYT
v_call: TRBV7-2; j_call: TRBJ1-4; cdr3_aa: ASSLESGGAPNEKLF
v_call: TRBV25-1; j_call: TRBJ2-5; cdr3_aa: ASSDPRQSRQETQY
v_call: TRBV7-6; j_call: TRBJ2-3; cdr3_aa: ASSKGADTQY
v_call: TRBV4-3; j_call: TRBJ1-6; cdr3_aa: ASSQELGQRDSPLH
v_call: TRBV12-3/TRBV12-4; j_call: TRBJ1-5; cdr3_aa: ASSHQNQPQH
v_call: TRBV7-9; j_call: TRBJ1-1; cdr3_aa: ASSYLGTQAF
v_call: TRBV4-1; j_call: TRBJ2-4; cdr3_aa: ASSQDNTPVLIQY
v_call: TRBV6-1; j_call: TRBJ1-6; cdr3_aa: ASSGQENSPLH